Below are 13 T cell receptor beta chains sequenced from a single sample in a study of beta chain features in type 1 diabetes. The investigators reverse transcribed all of the isolated RNA, so they sequenced expressed TCRB transcripts. The method was immunoSEQ multiplex PCR; TCRdb's version includes in-frame clones alone and lacks a portion of them. The sample shows fewer than 150,000 clones, less than 9% of them seen only once. Sequencing was done on a sample of central memory CD4+ T cells from blood. Receptors were obtained from a woman aged 30 to 39 in good health.

This clone was recorded at least ten times. The J gene is TRBJ2-1, the V gene TRBV28; 11 bases agree with TRBD2. The V segment lost 6 bases and the J segment 9 bases; nucleotides outside the gene matches: 7. Germline V gives CDR1 MDHEN, CDR2 SYDVKM. The CDR3 is made up of 14 amino acids. In nucleotides, the CDR3 is TGTGCCAGCAGAACACTAGCGGGAGACTCTGAGCAGTTCTTC. Its protein is CASRTLAGDSEQFF.

This clone was recorded a few times. The chain couples TRBV7-2 to TRBJ2-5, with 8 positions matching TRBD2. V shed 3 bases and J 7 bases; nucleotides not matched to a gene: 10. Germline V gives CDR1 SGHTA, CDR2 FQGNSA. CDR3 size: 15 residues. CDR3 coding DNA: TGTGCCAGCAGCTTGACAACTAGCGGAGGCGGGACCCAGTACTTC. Amino acids: CASSLTTSGGGTQYF.

There are a few counts of this clone. The chain uses TRBV7-2 and TRBJ2-7; TRBD1 matches 10 bases. CDR3 length: 14 amino acids. V shed 5 bases, J shed 3 bases, and the junction held 4 bases outside the gene matches. From germline, CDR1 is SGHTA and CDR2 FQGNSA. The CDR3: CASSRDRGDYEQYF. CDR3 DNA sequence: TGTGCCAGCAGCCGGGACAGGGGTGACTACGAGCAGTACTTC.

V and J are TRBV28 and TRBJ2-5; a weak D match, TRBD2 (6 bases). The assigned J gene may be wrong: the sequence end matches TRBJ2-7 better. CDR3 size: 13 residues. Looked up from germline, CDR1 is MDHEN and CDR2 is SYDVKM. The CDR3 DNA sequence: TGTGCCAGCAGTTATGTCCGGGGGTACGAGCAGTACTTC. Translated: CASSYVRGYEQYF.

The chain couples TRBV6-5 to TRBJ1-1; D ambiguous. Germline V CDR1 and CDR2: MNHEY, SVGAGI. The CDR3 sequence is 13 residues long. With 2 bases removed from V and 7 bases from J, the gap between germline ends came to 11 bases. Here the CDR3 reads CASSYETGFEAFF. CDR3 bases: TGTGCCAGCAGTTACGAAACGGGATTTGAAGCTTTCTTT.

This clone was counted between two and nine times. The gene calls are TRBV7-2 and TRBJ1-5; D perhaps matches TRBD1 (6 bases). V was clipped by 8 bases and J by 0 bases, with 8 bases between them. The germline V gene has CDR1 SGHTA and CDR2 FQGNSA. The CDR3 extends over 13 amino acids. CDR3 in amino acids: CASRTDSNQPQHF. CDR3 nucleotide sequence: TGTGCCAGCCGGACAGATAGCAATCAGCCCCAGCATTTT. Full variable domain (outside the CDR3, taken from reference TRBV7-2 and TRBJ1-5): GAGVSQSPSNKVTEKGKDVELRCDPISGHTALYWYRQSLGQGLEFLIYFQGNSAPDKSGLPSDRFSAERTGGSVSTLTIQRTQQEDSAVYLCASRTDSNQPQHFGDGTRLSIL.

A few counts support this clone. The gene calls are TRBV19 and TRBJ2-3, with 10 positions matching TRBD1. The CDR3 is 15 residues long. V lost 5 bases, J lost 3 bases, and 5 bases stayed unmatched. From germline, CDR1 is LNHDA and CDR2 SQIVND (reference sequence). CDR3 sequence reads: CASSPWTGGTDTQYF. The CDR3 DNA is TGTGCCAGTAGTCCATGGACAGGGGGGACAGATACGCAGTATTTT.

This clone was detected a few times. The chain couples TRBV7-2 to TRBJ2-7; 8 nucleotides agree with TRBD1. CDR1 and CDR2 (germline): SGHTA, FQGNSA. The CDR3 is made up of 14 amino acids. V lost 3 bases to trimming and J lost 6 bases; unmatched junction nucleotides: 7. This chain's CDR3 is CASSLSQGAREQYF. Here the CDR3 DNA reads TGTGCCAGCAGCTTGAGCCAGGGGGCCCGCGAGCAGTACTTC.

This chain joins TRBV7-2 and TRBJ2-1, with 9 positions matching TRBD1. V was pared by 1 base and J by 3 bases, with 10 bases of the junction left unmatched. There are 18 residues in the CDR3. Germline values: CDR1 SGHTA, CDR2 FQGNSA. In nucleotides, the CDR3 is TGTGCCAGCAGCTTAGGCTGGAGGACAGGGGTAAGCTACAATGAGCAGTTCTTC. Its translation: CASSLGWRTGVSYNEQFF.

This clone was seen a few times. The chain has TRBV14 and TRBJ2-7, with D hard to call. The CDR3 length is 11 residues. In germline, CDR1 is SGHDN, CDR2 FVKESK. The V gene lost 5 bases and the J gene lost 1 base, with 3 bases spanning the gap. The CDR3 sequence: CASSLSYEQYF. The CDR3 DNA is TGTGCCAGCAGCTTATCCTACGAGCAGTACTTC.

The chain recombines TRBV19 with TRBJ1-2; weak D call: TRBD1 (5 bases). The ends were cut back, 4 bases at V and 2 bases at J, with 17 bases in the middle. Germline CDR1 LNHDA, CDR2 SQIVND (reference sequence). This CDR3 has 16 residues. CDR3 bases: TGTGCCAGTAGTACAAGGAGCGGGGGATCCAACTATGGCTACACCTTC. It yields the protein CASSTRSGGSNYGYTF.

A few counts support this clone. The rearrangement links TRBV5-4 to TRBJ2-2, with 8 nucleotides matching TRBD2. V shed 4 bases, J shed 3 bases, and the junction held 8 bases outside the gene matches. CDR3 size: 16 residues. The germline V gene has CDR1 SGHNT and CDR2 YYREEE (reference sequence). The chain's CDR3 is CASSHPTSGYTGELFF. The CDR3 nucleotides are TGTGCCAGCAGCCACCCCACTAGCGGCTACACCGGGGAGCTGTTTTTT. Looking up the rest from reference TRBV5-4 and TRBJ2-2 gives the full variable domain: ETGVTQSPTHLIKTRGQQVTLRCSSQSGHNTVSWYQQALGQGPQFIFQYYREEENGRGNFPPRFSGLQFPNYSSELNVNALELDDSALYLCASSHPTSGYTGELFFGEGSRLTVL.

The CDR3 loop is CASSQGARGYTF. The CDR3 DNA follows: TGTGCCAGCAGTCAGGGGGCGCGAGGCTACACCTTC. The chain has TRBV6-5 and TRBJ1-2; 8 nucleotides match TRBD1. The CDR3 consists of 12 residues. Germline CDR1 is MNHEY and CDR2 is SVGAGI. V lost 5 bases and J lost 8; bases outside the gene matches: 4.